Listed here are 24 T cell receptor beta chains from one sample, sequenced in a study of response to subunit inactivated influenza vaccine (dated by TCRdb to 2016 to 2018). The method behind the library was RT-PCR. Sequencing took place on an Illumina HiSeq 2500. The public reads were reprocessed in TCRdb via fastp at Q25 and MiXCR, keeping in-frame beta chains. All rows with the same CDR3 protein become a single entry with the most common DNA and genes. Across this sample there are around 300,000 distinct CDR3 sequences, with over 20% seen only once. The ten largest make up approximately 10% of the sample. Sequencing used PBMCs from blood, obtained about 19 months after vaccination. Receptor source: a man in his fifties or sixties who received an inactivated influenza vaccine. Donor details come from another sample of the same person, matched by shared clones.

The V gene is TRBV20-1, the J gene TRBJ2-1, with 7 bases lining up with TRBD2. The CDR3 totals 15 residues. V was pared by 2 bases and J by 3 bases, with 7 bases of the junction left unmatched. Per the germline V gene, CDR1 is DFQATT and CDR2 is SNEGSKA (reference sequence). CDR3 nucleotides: TGCAGTGCTAGACCTAGCGGACTAAGCTACAATGAGCAGTTCTTC. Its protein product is CSARPSGLSYNEQFF.

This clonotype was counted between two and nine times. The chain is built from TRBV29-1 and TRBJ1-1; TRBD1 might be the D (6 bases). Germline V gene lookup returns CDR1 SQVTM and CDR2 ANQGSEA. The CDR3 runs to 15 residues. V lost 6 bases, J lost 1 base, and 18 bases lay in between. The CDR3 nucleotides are TGCAGCGTCGGAACCCGGGACAACCCGAACACTGAAGCTTTCTTT. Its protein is CSVGTRDNPNTEAFF.

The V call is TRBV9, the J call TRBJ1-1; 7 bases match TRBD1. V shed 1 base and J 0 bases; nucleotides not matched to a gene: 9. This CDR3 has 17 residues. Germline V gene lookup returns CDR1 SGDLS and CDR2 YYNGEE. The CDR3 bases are TGTGCCAGCAGCGTACCCCTCAGACAGGGCCTGAACACTGAAGCTTTCTTT. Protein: CASSVPLRQGLNTEAFF. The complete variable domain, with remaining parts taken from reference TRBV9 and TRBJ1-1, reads DSGVTQTPKHLITATGQRVTLRCSPRSGDLSVYWYQQSLDQGLQFLIQYYNGEERAKGNILERFSAQQFPDLHSELNLSSLELGDSALYFCASSVPLRQGLNTEAFFGQGTRLTVV.

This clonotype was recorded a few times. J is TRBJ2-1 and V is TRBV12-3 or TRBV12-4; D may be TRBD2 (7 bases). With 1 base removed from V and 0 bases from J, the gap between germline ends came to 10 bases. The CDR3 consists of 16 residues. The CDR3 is CASSLVAGASYNEQFF. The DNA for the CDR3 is TGTGCCAGCAGTTTAGTGGCGGGGGCCTCCTACAATGAGCAGTTCTTC.

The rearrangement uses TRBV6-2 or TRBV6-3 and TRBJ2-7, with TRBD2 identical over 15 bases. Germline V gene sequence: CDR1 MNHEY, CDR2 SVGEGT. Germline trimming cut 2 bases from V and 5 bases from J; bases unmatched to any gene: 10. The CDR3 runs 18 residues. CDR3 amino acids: CASSYPTGTSGRIHEQYF. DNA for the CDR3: TGTGCCAGCAGTTACCCGACCGGGACTAGCGGGAGGATCCACGAGCAGTACTTC.

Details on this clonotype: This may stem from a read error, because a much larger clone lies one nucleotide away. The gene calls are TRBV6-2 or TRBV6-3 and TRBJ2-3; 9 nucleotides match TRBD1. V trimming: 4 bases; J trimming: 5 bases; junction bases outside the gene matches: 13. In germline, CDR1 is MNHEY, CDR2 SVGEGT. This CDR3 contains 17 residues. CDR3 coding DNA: TGTGCCAGCAGTTTCCCCAGAGACAGGGGGGACATAGATACGCAGTATTTT. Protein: CASSFPRDRGDIDTQYF.

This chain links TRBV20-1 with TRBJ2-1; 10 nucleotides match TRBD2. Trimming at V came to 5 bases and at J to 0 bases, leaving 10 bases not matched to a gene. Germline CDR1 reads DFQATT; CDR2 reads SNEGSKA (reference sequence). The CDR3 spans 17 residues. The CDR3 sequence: CSAPTSGLTRSYNEQFF. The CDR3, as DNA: TGCAGTGCTCCGACTAGCGGGTTGACCCGCTCCTACAATGAGCAGTTCTTC.

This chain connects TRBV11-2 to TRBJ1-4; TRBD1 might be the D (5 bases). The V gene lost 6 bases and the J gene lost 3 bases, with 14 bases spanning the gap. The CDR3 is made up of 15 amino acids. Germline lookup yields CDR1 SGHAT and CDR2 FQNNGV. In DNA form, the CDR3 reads TGTGCCAGCAGACGTGAGGGGTTTTCTAATGAAAAACTGTTTTTT. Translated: CASRREGFSNEKLFF.

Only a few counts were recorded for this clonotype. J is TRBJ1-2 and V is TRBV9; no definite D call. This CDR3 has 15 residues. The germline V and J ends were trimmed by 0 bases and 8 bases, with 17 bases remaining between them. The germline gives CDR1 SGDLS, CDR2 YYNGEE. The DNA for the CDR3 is TGTGCCAGCAGCGTAGCTTTAGGAAGCTATCAAGGCTACACCTTC. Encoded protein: CASSVALGSYQGYTF.

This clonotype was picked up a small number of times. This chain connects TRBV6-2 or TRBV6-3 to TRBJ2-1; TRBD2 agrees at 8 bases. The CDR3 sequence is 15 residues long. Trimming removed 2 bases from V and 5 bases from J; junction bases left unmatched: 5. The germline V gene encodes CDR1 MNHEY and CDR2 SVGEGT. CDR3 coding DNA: TGTGCCAGCAGTTACAGGACTAGCTGGCACAATGAGCAGTTCTTC. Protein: CASSYRTSWHNEQFF.

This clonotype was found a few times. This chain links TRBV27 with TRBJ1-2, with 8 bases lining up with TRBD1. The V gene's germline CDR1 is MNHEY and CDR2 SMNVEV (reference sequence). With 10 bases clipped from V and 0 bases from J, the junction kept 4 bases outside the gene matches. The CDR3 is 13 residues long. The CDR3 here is CATRQGSNYGYTF. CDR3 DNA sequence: TGTGCCACCCGACAGGGGTCTAACTATGGCTACACCTTC.

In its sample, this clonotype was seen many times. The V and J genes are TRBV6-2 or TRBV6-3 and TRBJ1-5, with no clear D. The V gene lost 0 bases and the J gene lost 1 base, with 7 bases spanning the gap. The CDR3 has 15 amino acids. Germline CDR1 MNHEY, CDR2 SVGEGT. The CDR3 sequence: CASSYSFASNQPQHF. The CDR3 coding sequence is TGTGCCAGCAGTTACTCGTTTGCAAGCAATCAGCCCCAGCATTTT.

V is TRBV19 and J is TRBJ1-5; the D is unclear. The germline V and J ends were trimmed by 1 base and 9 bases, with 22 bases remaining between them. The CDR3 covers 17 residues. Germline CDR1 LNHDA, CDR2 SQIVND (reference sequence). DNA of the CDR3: TGTGCCAGTAGTATAGCCCCTTTCTCCAGCACTATTCGGCCCCAGCATTTT. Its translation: CASSIAPFSSTIRPQHF.

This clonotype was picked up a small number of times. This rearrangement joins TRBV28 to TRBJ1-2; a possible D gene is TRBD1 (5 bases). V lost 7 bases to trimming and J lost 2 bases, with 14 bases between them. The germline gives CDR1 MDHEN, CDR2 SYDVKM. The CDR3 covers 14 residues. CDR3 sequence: CASISGPGNYGYTF. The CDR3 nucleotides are TGTGCCAGCATCTCAGGGCCCGGAAACTATGGCTACACCTTC.

CDR3 in amino acids: CASSSVGDFEGYGYTF. The CDR3, as DNA: TGTGCCAGCAGCTCGGTTGGGGATTTTGAGGGCTATGGCTACACCTTC. V usage is TRBV11-2 and J usage is TRBJ1-2; no clear D. Trimming stripped 4 bases from V and 4 bases from J, with 19 bases between. CDR3 length: 16 residues. Germline lookup yields CDR1 SGHAT and CDR2 FQNNGV.

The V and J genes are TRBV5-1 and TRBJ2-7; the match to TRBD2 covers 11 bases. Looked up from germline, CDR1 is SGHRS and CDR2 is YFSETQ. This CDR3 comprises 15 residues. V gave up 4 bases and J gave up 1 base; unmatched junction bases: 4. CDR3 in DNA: TGCGCCAGCAGCGCGACTAGCGGGATTTCCTACGAGCAGTACTTC. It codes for CASSATSGISYEQYF.

CDR3 region: CASSINSYNEQFF. The CDR3 DNA reads TGTGCCAGTAGTATAAACAGCTACAATGAGCAGTTCTTC. The chain couples TRBV19 to TRBJ2-1; D unresolved. The CDR3 has 13 amino acids. Germline V gene lookup returns CDR1 LNHDA and CDR2 SQIVND (reference sequence). V was pared by 2 bases and J by 3 bases, with 5 bases between.

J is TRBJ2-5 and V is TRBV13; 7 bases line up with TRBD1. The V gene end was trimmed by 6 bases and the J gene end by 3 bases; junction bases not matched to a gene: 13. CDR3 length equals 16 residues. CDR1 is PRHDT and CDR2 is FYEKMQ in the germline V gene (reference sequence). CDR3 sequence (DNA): TGTGCCAGCAGTCCTACTCCGGGACAGCCGAAAGAGACCCAGTACTTC. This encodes CASSPTPGQPKETQYF.

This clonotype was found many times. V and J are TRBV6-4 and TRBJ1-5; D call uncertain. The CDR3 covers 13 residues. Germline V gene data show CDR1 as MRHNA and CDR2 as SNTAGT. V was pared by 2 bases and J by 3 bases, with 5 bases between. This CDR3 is CASSDSFNQPQHF. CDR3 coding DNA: TGTGCCAGCAGTGACAGCTTCAATCAGCCCCAGCATTTT.

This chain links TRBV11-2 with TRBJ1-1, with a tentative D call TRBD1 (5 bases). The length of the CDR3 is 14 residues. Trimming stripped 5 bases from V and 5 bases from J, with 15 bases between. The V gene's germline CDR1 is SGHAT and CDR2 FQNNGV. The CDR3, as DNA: TGTGCCAGCAGCGCCGTCGCGTGGGGGACTGAAGCTTTCTTT. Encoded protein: CASSAVAWGTEAFF.

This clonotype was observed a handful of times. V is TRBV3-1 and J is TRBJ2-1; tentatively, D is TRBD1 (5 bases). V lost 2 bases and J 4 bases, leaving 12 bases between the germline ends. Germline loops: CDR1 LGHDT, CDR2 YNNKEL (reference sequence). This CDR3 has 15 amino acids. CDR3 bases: TGTGCCAGCAGCCAACAGGGTTACCCATACAATGAGCAGTTCTTC. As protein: CASSQQGYPYNEQFF.

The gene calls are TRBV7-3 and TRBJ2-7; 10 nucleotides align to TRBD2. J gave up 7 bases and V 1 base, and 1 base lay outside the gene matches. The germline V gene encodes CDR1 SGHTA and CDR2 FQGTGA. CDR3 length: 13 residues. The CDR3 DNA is TGTGCCAGCAGCTTAAAAGCGGGAGGGGAGCAGTACTTC. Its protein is CASSLKAGGEQYF.

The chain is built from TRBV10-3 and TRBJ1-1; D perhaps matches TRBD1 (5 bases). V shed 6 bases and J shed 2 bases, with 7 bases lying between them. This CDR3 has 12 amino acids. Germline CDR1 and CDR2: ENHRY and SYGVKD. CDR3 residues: CAIRTDNTEAFF. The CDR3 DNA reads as TGTGCCATCAGGACAGATAACACTGAAGCTTTCTTT.

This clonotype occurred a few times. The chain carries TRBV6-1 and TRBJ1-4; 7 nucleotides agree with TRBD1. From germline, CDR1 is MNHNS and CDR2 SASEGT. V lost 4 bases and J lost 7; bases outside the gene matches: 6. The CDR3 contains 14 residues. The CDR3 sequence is CASSVRQGIEKLFF. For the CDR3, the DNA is TGTGCCAGCAGTGTGCGACAGGGTATTGAAAAACTGTTTTTT.